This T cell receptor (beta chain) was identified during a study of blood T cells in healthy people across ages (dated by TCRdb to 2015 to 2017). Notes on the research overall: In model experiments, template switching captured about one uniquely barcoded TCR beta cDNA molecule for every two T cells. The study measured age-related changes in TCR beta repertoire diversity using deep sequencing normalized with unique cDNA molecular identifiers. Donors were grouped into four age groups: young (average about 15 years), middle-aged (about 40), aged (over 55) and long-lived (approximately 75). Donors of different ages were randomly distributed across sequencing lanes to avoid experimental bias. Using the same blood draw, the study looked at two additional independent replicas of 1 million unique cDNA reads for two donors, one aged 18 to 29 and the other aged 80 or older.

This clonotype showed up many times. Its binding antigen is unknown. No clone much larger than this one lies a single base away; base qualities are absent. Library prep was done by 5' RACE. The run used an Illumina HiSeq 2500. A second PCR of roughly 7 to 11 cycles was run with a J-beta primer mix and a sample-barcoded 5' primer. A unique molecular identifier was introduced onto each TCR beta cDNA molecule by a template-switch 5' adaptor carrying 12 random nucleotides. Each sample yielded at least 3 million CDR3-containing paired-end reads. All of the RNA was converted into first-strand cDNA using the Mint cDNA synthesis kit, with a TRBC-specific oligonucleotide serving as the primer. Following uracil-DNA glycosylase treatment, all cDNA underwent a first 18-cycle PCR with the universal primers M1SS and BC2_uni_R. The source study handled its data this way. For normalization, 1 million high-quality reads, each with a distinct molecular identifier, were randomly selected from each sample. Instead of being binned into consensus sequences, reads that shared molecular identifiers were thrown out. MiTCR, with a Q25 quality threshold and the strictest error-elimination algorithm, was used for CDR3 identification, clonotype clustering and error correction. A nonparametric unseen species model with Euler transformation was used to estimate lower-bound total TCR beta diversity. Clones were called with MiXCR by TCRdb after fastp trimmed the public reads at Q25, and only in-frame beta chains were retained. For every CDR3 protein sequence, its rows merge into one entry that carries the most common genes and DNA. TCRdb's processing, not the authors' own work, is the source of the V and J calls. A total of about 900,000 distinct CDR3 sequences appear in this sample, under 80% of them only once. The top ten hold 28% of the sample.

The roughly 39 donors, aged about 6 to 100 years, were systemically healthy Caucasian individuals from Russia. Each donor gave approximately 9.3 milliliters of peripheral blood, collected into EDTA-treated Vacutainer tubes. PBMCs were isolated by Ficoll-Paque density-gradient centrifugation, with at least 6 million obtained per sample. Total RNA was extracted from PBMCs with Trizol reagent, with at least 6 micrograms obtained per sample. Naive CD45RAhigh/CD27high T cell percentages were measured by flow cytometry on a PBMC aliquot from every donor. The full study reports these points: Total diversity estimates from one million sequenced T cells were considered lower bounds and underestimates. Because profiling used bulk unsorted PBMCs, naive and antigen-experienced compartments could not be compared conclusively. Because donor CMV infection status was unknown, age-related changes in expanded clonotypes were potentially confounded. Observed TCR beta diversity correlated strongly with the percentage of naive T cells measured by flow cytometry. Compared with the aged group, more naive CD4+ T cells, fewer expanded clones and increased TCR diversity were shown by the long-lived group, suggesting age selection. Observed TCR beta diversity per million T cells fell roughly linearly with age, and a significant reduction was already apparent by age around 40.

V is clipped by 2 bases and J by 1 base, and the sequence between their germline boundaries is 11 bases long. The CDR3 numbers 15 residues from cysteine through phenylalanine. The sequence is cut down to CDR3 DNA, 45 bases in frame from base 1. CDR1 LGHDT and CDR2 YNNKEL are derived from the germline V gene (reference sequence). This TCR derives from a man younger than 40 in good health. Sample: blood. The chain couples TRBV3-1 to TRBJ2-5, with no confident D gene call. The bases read TGTGCCAGCAGCCAAAAGACGGACGGCCAAGAGACCCAGTACTTC. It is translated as CASSQKTDGQETQYF.